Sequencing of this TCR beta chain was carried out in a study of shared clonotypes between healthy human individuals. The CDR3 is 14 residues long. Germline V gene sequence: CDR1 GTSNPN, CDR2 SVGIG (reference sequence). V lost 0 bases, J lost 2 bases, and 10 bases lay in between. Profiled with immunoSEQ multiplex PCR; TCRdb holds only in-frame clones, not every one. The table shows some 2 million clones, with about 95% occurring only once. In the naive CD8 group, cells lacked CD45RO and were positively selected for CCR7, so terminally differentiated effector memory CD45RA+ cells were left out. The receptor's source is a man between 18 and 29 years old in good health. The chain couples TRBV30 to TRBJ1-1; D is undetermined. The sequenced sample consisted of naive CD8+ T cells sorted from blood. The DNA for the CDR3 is TGTGCCTGGAGTGTCCAGATTACTAACACTGAAGCTTTCTTT. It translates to CAWSVQITNTEAFF.